These 16 T cell receptor beta chains were sequenced from one sample in a study of shared clonotypes between healthy human individuals. The repertoire was sequenced with immunoSEQ multiplex PCR; TCRdb's copy has only in-frame clones and lacks some. The sample includes 2.3 million or so clones, approximately 93% of them seen just once. Sequenced material: naive CD4+ T cells from PBMCs. Sample subset: CD45RA+ positively selected. These receptors were taken from a young man in good health. Some clones in this sample may be carry-over from other donors' samples.

A note on this clone: Within the sample, other DNA sequences also encode this same CDR3. The chain recombines TRBV27 with TRBJ1-3; possible D gene TRBD1, 6 bases. The CDR3 runs 15 residues. Germline CDR1 is MNHEY and CDR2 is SMNVEV (reference sequence). V was shortened by 2 bases and J by 4 bases, with 12 bases between the two germline ends. The CDR3 sequence: CASSLTGGRGNTIYF. In nucleotides, the CDR3 is TGTGCCAGCAGTTTAACCGGGGGCCGGGGAAACACCATATATTTT.

V is TRBV2 and J is TRBJ1-5; D remains ambiguous. V shed 2 bases and J shed 0 bases, with 8 bases lying between them. The CDR3 covers 15 residues. From germline, CDR1 is SNHLY and CDR2 FYNNEI. CDR3 residues: CASSETEYSNQPQHF. CDR3 nucleotides: TGTGCCAGCAGTGAAACCGAATATAGCAATCAGCCCCAGCATTTT.

The genes are TRBV2 and TRBJ1-2; TRBD1 matches at 9 bases. Looked up from germline, CDR1 is SNHLY and CDR2 is FYNNEI. CDR3 length: 16 amino acids. The V segment lost 1 base and the J segment 8 bases; nucleotides outside the gene matches: 11. In nucleotides, the CDR3 is TGTGCCAGCAGTGAAGGGGGACAGGGTTGGATAAAGGGCTACACCTTC. Protein sequence: CASSEGGQGWIKGYTF.

This clone was recorded once. The rearrangement joins TRBV28 to TRBJ2-7; D may correspond to TRBD1 or TRBD2 (5 bases each). Trimming removed 6 bases at V and 5 bases at J, with 20 bases between. The germline gives CDR1 MDHEN, CDR2 SYDVKM. The CDR3 extends over 15 amino acids. CDR3 coding DNA: TGTGCCAGCAGCCCCGGGGACCGACCATGGGACGAGCAGTACTTC. This gives the protein CASSPGDRPWDEQYF.

The chain links TRBV18 to TRBJ1-4, with a possible D match to TRBD1 (5 bases). From germline, CDR1 is KGHSH and CDR2 LQKENI. This CDR3 has 13 residues. The V gene lost 4 bases and the J gene lost 11 bases, with 14 bases spanning the gap. The CDR3 region is CASSLGPKGKLFF. DNA for the CDR3: TGTGCCAGCTCACTGGGCCCCAAGGGGAAACTGTTTTTT.

The chain couples TRBV29-1 to TRBJ2-7; 7 bases map to TRBD1. With 7 bases clipped from V and 2 bases from J, the junction kept 14 bases outside the gene matches. The CDR3 totals 15 residues. The V gene's germline CDR1 is SQVTM and CDR2 ANQGSEA. The CDR3 is CSAAKGADAAYEQYF. The CDR3 bases are TGCAGCGCCGCGAAGGGGGCGGACGCTGCCTACGAGCAGTACTTC.

The chain links TRBV5-1 to TRBJ2-7, with D possibly being TRBD2 (5 bases). Trimming took off 1 base at V and 5 bases at J, with 16 bases between the two ends. In germline, CDR1 is SGHRS, CDR2 YFSETQ. This CDR3 has 15 amino acids. CDR3 in DNA: TGCGCCAGCAGCTTGTTCGGTGGGAGCGAGGACGAGCAGTACTTC. Amino acid sequence: CASSLFGGSEDEQYF.

The genes are TRBV11-1 and TRBJ2-7; 11 bases fit TRBD2. Germline V gene lookup returns CDR1 SGHAT and CDR2 FQDESV (reference sequence). This CDR3 is 15 amino acids long. Losses at the gene ends were 1 base for V and 3 bases for J; bases not matched to a gene: 2. The DNA for the CDR3 is TGTGCCAGCAGCTTAGTACTAGCGGGAGTCTACGAGCAGTACTTC. Translation gives CASSLVLAGVYEQYF.

This sequence joins TRBV30 and TRBJ1-5, with D possibly matching TRBD1 (5 bases). Trimming took off 0 bases at V and 2 bases at J, with 20 bases between the two ends. The CDR3 sequence is 18 residues long. CDR1 GTSNPN and CDR2 SVGIG come from the germline V gene (reference sequence). This chain's CDR3 is CAWSVSRVFDEGNQPQHF. The CDR3 DNA reads TGTGCCTGGAGTGTGTCCAGGGTGTTTGATGAGGGCAATCAGCCCCAGCATTTT.

This chain uses TRBV5-8 with TRBJ1-2, with 10 bases matching TRBD1. CDR1 and CDR2 (germline): SGHTS, YDEGEE. The CDR3 length is 15 residues. The V gene end was trimmed by 4 bases and the J gene end by 7 bases; junction bases not matched to a gene: 10. The DNA for the CDR3 is TGTGCCAGCAGCCTCCGGGACAGGGGAGCGGTTGGCTACACCTTC. The encoded protein is CASSLRDRGAVGYTF. The full variable domain, in which reference TRBV5-8 and TRBJ1-2 provide the parts outside the CDR3, is EAGVTQSPTHLIKTRGQQATLRCSPISGHTSVYWYQQALGLGLQFLLWYDEGEERNRGNFPPRFSGRQFPNYSSELNVNALELEDSALYLCASSLRDRGAVGYTFGSGTRLTVV.

This rearrangement joins TRBV5-1 to TRBJ1-2; 7 bases fit TRBD1. Germline trimming cut 0 bases from V and 3 bases from J; bases unmatched to any gene: 2. CDR3 length equals 14 residues. Germline lookup yields CDR1 SGHRS and CDR2 YFSETQ. In DNA, the CDR3 is TGCGCCAGCAGCTTGGTACAGGGGCACTATGGCTACACCTTC. Protein sequence: CASSLVQGHYGYTF.

The chain uses TRBV7-7 and TRBJ2-3, with 8 bases fitting TRBD2. The ends lost 5 bases at V and 4 bases at J; junction bases unmatched: 11. Germline CDR1 and CDR2: SSHAT and FNYEAQ (reference sequence). This CDR3 is 16 amino acids long. The CDR3 nucleotides are TGTGCCAGCAGCCCCACTAGCGGAGGGGGGGCAGATACGCAGTATTTT. Translating gives CASSPTSGGGADTQYF.

The chain carries TRBV5-4 and TRBJ1-4; D unresolved. The CDR3 is 16 residues long. Looked up from germline, CDR1 is SGHNT and CDR2 is YYREEE (reference sequence). The V end was cut by 0 bases, the J end by 8 bases, with 17 bases between. The CDR3 loop is CASSLVSASGGEKLFF. CDR3 DNA sequence: TGTGCCAGCAGCTTGGTCTCGGCCTCAGGAGGGGAAAAACTGTTTTTT.

This chain uses TRBV5-1 with TRBJ2-1; possibly TRBD1 or TRBD2 for D (5 bases each). The CDR3 covers 16 residues. Germline CDR1 SGHRS, CDR2 YFSETQ. V was clipped by 6 bases and J by 0 bases, with 16 bases between them. CDR3 sequence (DNA): TGCGCCAGCAAGCCCAACCCAGGGAGCTCCTACAATGAGCAGTTCTTC. The encoded protein is CASKPNPGSSYNEQFF.

This chain connects TRBV9 to TRBJ2-5; D unclear. From germline, CDR1 is SGDLS and CDR2 YYNGEE. The CDR3 sequence is 15 residues long. V lost 4 bases and J lost 0, with 13 bases in between. CDR3 DNA sequence: TGTGCCAGCAGCTTCCGAGGACGCTACCAAGAGACCCAGTACTTC. It yields the protein CASSFRGRYQETQYF. Based on the CDR3 plus reference TRBV9 and TRBJ2-5, the full variable domain is DSGVTQTPKHLITATGQRVTLRCSPRSGDLSVYWYQQSLDQGLQFLIQYYNGEERAKGNILERFSAQQFPDLHSELNLSSLELGDSALYFCASSFRGRYQETQYFGPGTRLLVL.

The chain recombines TRBV9 with TRBJ2-1; 9 nucleotides line up with TRBD1. Germline V gene data show CDR1 as SGDLS and CDR2 as YYNGEE. The ends lost 0 bases at V and 6 bases at J; junction bases unmatched: 7. The CDR3 covers 16 residues. The CDR3 loop is CASSVGVGQGFNEQFF. The CDR3 DNA sequence: TGTGCCAGCAGCGTAGGGGTCGGACAGGGGTTCAATGAGCAGTTCTTC.